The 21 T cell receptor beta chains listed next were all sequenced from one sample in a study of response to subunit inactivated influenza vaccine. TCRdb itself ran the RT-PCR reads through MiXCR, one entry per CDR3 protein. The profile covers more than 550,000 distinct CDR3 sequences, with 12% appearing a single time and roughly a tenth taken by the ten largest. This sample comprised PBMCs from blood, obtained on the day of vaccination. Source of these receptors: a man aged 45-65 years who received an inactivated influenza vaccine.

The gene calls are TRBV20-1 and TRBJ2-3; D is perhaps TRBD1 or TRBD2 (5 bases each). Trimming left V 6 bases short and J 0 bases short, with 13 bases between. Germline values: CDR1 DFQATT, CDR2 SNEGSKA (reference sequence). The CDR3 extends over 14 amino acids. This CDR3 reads CSALGDPSTDTQYF. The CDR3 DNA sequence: TGCAGTGCCCTAGGGGACCCGAGCACAGATACGCAGTATTTT.

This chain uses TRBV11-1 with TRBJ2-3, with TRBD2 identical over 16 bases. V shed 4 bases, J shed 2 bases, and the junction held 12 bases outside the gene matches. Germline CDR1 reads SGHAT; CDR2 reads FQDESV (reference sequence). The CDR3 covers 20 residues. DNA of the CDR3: TGTGCCAGCAGCTCCAAACCGGGACTAGCGGGAGGGCCAGTCACAGATACGCAGTATTTT. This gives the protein CASSSKPGLAGGPVTDTQYF.

CDR3 sequence: CASSPGASGIQETQYF. The DNA of the CDR3 is TGTGCCAGCAGCCCGGGGGCTAGCGGGATCCAAGAGACCCAGTACTTC. This sequence joins TRBV7-7 and TRBJ2-5; TRBD2 aligns across 9 bases. The V segment lost 5 bases and the J segment 1 base; nucleotides outside the gene matches: 8. This CDR3 is 16 amino acids long. Per the germline V gene, CDR1 is SSHAT and CDR2 is FNYEAQ (reference sequence). Based on the CDR3 plus reference TRBV7-7 and TRBJ2-5, the full variable domain is GAGVSQSPRYKVTKRGQDVTLRCDPISSHATLYWYQQALGQGPEFLTYFNYEAQPDKSGLPSDRFSAERPEGSISTLTIQRTEQRDSAMYRCASSPGASGIQETQYFGPGTRLLVL.

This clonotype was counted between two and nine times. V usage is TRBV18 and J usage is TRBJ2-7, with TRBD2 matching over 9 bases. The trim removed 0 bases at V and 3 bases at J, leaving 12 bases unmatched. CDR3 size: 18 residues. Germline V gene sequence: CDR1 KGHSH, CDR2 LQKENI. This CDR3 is CASSPPVFQREDFYEQYF. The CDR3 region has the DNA TGTGCCAGCTCACCACCGGTATTTCAGCGGGAGGATTTCTACGAGCAGTACTTC. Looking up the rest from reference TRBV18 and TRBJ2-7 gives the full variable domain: NAGVMQNPRHLVRRRGQEARLRCSPMKGHSHVYWYRQLPEEGLKFMVYLQKENIIDESGMPKERFSAEFPKEGPSILRIQQVVRGDSAAYFCASSPPVFQREDFYEQYFGPGTRLTVT.

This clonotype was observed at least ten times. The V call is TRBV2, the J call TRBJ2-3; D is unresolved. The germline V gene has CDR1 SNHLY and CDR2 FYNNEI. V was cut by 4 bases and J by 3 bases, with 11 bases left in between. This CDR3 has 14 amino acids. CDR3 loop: CASSVLMSTDTQYF. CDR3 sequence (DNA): TGTGCCAGCAGTGTCTTGATGTCGACAGATACGCAGTATTTT.

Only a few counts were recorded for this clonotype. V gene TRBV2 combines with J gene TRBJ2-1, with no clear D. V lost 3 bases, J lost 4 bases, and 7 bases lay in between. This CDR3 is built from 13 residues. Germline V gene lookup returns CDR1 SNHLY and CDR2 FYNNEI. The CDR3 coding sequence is TGTGCCAGCAGTGAGCAACAGTACAATGAGCAGTTCTTC. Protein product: CASSEQQYNEQFF.

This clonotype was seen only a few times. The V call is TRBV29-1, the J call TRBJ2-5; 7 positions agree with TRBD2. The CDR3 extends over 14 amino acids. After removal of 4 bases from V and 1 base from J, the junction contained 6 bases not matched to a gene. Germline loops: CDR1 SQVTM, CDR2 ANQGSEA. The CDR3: CSVGSGWSQETQYF. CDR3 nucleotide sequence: TGCAGCGTTGGTAGCGGGTGGAGCCAAGAGACCCAGTACTTC. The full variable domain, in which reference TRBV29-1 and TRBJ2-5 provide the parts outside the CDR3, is SAVISQKPSRDICQRGTSLTIQCQVDSQVTMMFWYRQQPGQSLTLIATANQGSEATYESGFVIDKFPISRPNLTFSTLTVSNMSPEDSSIYLCSVGSGWSQETQYFGPGTRLLVL.

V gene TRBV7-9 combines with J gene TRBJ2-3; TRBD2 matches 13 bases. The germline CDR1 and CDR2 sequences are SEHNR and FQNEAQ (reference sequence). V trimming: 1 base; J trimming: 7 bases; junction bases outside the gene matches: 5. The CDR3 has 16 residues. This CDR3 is CASSLELAGGSNTQYF. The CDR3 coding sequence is TGTGCCAGCAGCTTAGAACTAGCGGGAGGGTCAAATACGCAGTATTTT.

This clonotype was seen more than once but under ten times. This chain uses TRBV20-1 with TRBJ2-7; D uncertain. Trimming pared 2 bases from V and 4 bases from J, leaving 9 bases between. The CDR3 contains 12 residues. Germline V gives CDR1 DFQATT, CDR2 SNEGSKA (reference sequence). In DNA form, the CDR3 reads TGCAGTGCTAGACCCCTAAAATACGAGCAGTACTTC. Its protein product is CSARPLKYEQYF.

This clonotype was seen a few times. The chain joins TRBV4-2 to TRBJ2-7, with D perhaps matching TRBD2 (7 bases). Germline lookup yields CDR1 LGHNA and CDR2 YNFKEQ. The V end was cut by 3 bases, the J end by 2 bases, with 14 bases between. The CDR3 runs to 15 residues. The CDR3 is CASSHLGGGTYEQYF. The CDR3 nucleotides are TGTGCCAGCAGCCACCTAGGGGGGGGAACCTACGAGCAGTACTTC.

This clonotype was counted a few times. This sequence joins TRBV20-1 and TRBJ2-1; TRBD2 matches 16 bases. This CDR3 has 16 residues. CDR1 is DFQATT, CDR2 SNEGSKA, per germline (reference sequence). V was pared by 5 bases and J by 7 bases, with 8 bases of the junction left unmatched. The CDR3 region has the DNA TGCAGTGCTTATCCGGGACTAGCGGGGGGGCCAAATGAGCAGTTCTTC. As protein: CSAYPGLAGGPNEQFF.

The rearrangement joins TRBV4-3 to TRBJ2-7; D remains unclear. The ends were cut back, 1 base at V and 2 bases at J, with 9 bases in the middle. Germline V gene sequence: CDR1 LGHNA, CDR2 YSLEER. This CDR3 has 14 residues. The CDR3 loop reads CASSQGLVTYEQYF. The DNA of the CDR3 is TGCGCCAGCAGCCAAGGCCTGGTAACCTACGAGCAGTACTTC.

CDR3 amino acids: CSARDRGRDYSNQPQHF. CDR3 bases: TGCAGTGCTAGAGATAGGGGCAGGGATTATAGCAATCAGCCCCAGCATTTT. The rearrangement links TRBV20-1 to TRBJ1-5, with D possibly being TRBD1 (5 bases). V was pared by 0 bases and J by 0 bases, with 15 bases between. This CDR3 is 17 amino acids long. Germline CDR1 is DFQATT and CDR2 is SNEGSKA (reference sequence).

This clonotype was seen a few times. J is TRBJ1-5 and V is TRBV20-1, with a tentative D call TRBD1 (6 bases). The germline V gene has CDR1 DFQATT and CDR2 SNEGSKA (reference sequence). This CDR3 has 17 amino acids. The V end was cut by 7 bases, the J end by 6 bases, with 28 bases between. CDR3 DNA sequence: TGCAGTGTCCCACTCCCGGCAGTCAGGGGACGCGGTCAGCCCCAGCATTTT. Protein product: CSVPLPAVRGRGQPQHF.

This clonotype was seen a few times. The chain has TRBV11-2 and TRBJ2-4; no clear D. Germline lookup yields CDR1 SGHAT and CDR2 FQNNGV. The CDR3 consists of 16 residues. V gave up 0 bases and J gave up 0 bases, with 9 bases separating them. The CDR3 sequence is CASSLEEQAAKNIQYF. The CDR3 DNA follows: TGTGCCAGCAGCTTAGAGGAGCAGGCAGCCAAAAACATTCAGTACTTC.

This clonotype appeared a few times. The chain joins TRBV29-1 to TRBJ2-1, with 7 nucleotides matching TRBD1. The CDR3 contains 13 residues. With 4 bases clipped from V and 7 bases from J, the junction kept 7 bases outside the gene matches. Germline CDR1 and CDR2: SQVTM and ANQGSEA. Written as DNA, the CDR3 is TGCAGCGTTGGGCGCCCGGGACAGAATGAGCAGTTCTTC. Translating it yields CSVGRPGQNEQFF.

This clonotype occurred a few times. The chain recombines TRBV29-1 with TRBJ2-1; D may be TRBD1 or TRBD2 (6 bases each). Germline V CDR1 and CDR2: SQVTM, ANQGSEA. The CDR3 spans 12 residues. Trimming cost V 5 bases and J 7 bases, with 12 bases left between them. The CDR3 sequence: CSVLKGGNEQFF. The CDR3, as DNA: TGCAGCGTTCTAAAAGGGGGGAATGAGCAGTTCTTC.

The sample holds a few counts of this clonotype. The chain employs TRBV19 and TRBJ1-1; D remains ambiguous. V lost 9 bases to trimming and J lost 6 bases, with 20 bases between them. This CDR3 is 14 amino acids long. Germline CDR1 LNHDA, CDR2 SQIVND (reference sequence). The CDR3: CASLGGSRRAEAFF. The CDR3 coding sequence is TGTGCCAGCCTGGGAGGCAGCCGGAGGGCTGAAGCTTTCTTT.

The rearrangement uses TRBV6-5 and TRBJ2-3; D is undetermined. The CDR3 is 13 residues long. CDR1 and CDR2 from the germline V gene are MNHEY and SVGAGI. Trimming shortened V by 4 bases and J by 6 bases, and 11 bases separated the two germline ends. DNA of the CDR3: TGTGCCAGCAGTTTGATCCCGCCCGATACGCAGTATTTT. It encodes CASSLIPPDTQYF.

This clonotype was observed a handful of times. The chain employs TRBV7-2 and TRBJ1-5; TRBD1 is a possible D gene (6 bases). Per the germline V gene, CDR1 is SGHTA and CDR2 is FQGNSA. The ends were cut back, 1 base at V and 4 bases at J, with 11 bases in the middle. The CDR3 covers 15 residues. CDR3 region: CASSLGTRGNQPQHF. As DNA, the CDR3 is TGTGCCAGCAGCTTAGGGACCAGGGGAAATCAGCCCCAGCATTTT.

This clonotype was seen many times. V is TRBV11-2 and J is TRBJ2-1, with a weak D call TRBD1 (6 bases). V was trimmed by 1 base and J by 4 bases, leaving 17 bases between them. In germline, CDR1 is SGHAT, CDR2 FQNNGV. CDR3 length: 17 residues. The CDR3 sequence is CASSLVRGRARYNEQFF. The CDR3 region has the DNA TGTGCCAGCAGCTTAGTCAGGGGTAGGGCACGATACAATGAGCAGTTCTTC.